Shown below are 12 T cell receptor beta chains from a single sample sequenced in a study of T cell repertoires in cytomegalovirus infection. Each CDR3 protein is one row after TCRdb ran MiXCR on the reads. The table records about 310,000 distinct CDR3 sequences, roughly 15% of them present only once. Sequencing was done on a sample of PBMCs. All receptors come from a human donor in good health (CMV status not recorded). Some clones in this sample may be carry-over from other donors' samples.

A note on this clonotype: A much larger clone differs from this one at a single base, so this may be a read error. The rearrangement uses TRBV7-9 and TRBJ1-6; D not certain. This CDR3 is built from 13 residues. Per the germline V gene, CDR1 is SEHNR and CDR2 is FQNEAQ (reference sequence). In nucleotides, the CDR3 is TGTGCCAGCAGCTTGGGGATAAATTCACCCCTCCCCTTT. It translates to CASSLGINSPLPF.

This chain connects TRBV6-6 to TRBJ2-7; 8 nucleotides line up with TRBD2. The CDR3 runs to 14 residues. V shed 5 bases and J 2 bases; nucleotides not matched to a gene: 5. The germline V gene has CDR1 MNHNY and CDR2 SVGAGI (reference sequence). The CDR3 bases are TGTGCCAGCAGTCAGCGGGGGCCACCCTACGAGCAGTACTTC. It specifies CASSQRGPPYEQYF.

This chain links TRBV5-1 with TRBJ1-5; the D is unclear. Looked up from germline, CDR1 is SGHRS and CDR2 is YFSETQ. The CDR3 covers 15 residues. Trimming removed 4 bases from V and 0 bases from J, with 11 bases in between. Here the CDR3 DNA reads TGCGCCAGCAGCCCCTTCGGGGATAGCAATCAGCCCCAGCATTTT. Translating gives CASSPFGDSNQPQHF.

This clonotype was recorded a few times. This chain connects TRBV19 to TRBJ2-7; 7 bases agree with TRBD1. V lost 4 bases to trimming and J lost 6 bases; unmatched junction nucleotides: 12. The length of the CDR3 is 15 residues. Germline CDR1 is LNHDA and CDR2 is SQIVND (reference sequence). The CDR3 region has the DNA TGTGCCAGTAGTACGCCGGGACAGAACCCTCGCGAGCAGTACTTC. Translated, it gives CASSTPGQNPREQYF.

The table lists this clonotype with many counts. The CDR3 DNA reads as TGTGCCAGCAGCCCGGGACAGGCTACGGTTCTCGGACCCCAGCATTTT. Translating it yields CASSPGQATVLGPQHF. V gene TRBV7-6 combines with J gene TRBJ1-5, with 8 bases lining up with TRBD1. CDR3 length: 16 residues. V gave up 5 bases and J gave up 10 bases; unmatched junction bases: 16. Germline lookup yields CDR1 SGHVS and CDR2 FNYEAQ. Using reference TRBV7-6 and TRBJ1-5 for the parts outside the CDR3, the full variable domain is GAGVSQSPRYKVTKRGQDVALRCDPISGHVSLYWYRQALGQGPEFLTYFNYEAQQDKSGLPNDRFSAERPEGSISTLTIQRTEQRDSAMYRCASSPGQATVLGPQHFGDGTRLSIL.

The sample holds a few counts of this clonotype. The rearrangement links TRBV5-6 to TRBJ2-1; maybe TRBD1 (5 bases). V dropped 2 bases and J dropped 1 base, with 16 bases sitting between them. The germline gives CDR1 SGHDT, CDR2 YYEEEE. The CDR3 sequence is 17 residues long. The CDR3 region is CASSLASQAKSYNEQFF. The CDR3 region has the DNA TGTGCCAGCAGCTTAGCCTCACAGGCGAAATCCTACAATGAGCAGTTCTTC.

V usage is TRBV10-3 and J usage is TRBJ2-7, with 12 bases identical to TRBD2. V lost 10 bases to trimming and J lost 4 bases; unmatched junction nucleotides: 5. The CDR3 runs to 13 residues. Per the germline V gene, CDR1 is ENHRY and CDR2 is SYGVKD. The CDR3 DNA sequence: TGTGCCACCAAACTAGCGGGGGGTTACGAGCAGTACTTC. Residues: CATKLAGGYEQYF.

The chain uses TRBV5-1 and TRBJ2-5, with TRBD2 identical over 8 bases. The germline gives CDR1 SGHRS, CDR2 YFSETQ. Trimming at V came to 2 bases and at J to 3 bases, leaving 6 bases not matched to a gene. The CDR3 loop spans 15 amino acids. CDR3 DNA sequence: TGCGCCAGCAGCTTCCGGGGGGGCCCCGAAGAGACCCAGTACTTC. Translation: CASSFRGGPEETQYF.

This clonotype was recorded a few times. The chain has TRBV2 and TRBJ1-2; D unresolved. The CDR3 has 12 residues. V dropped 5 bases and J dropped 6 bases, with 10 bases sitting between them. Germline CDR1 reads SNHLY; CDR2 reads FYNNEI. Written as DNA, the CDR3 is TGTGCCAGCAGTCTCCCACTCCATGGCTACACCTTC. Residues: CASSLPLHGYTF.

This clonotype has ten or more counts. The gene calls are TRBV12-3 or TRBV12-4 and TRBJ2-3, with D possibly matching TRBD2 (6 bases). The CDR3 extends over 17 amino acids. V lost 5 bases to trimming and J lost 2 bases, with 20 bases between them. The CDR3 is CASSRPATSSVTDTQYF. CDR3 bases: TGTGCCAGCAGTCGACCCGCTACCTCTAGCGTCACAGATACGCAGTATTTT.

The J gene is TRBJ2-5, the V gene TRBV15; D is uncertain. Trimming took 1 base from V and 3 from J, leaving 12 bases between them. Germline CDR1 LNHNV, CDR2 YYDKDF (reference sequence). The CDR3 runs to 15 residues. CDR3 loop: CATSRGPGLEETQYF. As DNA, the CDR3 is TGTGCCACCAGCAGAGGCCCAGGATTAGAAGAGACCCAGTACTTC.

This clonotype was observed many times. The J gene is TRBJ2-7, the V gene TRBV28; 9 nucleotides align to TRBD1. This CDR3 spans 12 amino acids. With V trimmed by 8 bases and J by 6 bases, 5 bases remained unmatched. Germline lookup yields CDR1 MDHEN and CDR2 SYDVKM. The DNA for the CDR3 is TGTGCCAGCGAAACAGGGGGCGGCGAGCAGTACTTC. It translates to CASETGGGEQYF.